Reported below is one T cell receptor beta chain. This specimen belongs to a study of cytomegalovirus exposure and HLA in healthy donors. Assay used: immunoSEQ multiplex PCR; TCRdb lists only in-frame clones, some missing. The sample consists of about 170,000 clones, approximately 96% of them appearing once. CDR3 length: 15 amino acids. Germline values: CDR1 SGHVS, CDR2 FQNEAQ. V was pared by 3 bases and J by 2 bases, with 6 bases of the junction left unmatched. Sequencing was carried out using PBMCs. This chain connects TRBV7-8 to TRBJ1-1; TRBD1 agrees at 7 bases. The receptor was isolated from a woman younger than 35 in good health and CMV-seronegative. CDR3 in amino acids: CASSLGDSINTEAFF. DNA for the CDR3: TGTGCCAGCAGCTTGGGGGACAGTATTAACACTGAAGCTTTCTTT.